The clone carrying this TCR beta chain was recorded many times. Its antigen remains unknown. PCR was performed a second time for roughly 7 to 11 cycles using a sample-barcoded 5' primer and a J-beta primer mix. TCRdb reanalysed the 5' RACE reads using MiXCR and keeps one entry per CDR3 protein. The sample holds around 1,800,000 distinct CDR3 sequences, more than 35% seen once. This specimen comes from a study of blood T cells in healthy people across ages. The wider study: About one barcoded beta molecule per two T cells was captured by template switching. The study's findings and limits: It was held that the diversity estimates obtained from one million T cells were underestimates. Comparison with aged donors showed that long-lived donors had more naive CD4+ cells and higher diversity.

Trimming took off 6 bases at V and 10 bases at J, with 9 bases between the two ends. The length of the CDR3 is 11 residues. Specimen: blood. The rearrangement uses TRBV12-3 or TRBV12-4 and TRBJ1-4; D is undetermined. The clonotype comes from a human donor in good health. The CDR3 spells CASSLGGKLFF. The CDR3 DNA is TGTGCCAGCAGCTTGGGTGGAAAACTGTTTTTT.